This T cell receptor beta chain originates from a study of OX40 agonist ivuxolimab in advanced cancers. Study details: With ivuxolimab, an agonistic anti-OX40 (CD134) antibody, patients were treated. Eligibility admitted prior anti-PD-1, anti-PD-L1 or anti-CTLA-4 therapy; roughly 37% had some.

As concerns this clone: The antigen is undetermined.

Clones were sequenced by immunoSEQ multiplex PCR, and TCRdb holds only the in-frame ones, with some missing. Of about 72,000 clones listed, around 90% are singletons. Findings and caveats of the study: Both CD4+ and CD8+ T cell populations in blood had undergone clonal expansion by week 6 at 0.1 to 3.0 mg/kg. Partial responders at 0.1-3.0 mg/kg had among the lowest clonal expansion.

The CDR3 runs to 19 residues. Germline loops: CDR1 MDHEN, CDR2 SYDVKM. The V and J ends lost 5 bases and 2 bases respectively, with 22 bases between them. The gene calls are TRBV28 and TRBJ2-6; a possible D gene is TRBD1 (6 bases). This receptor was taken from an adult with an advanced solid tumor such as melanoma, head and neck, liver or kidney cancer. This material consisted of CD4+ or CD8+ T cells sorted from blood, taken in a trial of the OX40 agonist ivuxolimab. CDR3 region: CASSSSGGYKSAGANVLTF. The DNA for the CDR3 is TGTGCCAGCAGTAGTAGTGGGGGCTATAAGTCCGCTGGGGCCAACGTCCTGACTTTC.